This T cell receptor (beta chain) was obtained from a study of shared clonotypes between healthy human individuals. Naive CD8 cells were CD45RO-negative, positively selected for CCR7, excluding terminally differentiated effector memory CD45RA+ cells. Per germline, CDR1 MGHRA and CDR2 YSYEKL. There are 13 residues in the CDR3. The J segment lost 5 bases and the V segment lost 1 base, leaving 0 bases of the junction unmatched. The data were produced by immunoSEQ multiplex PCR, yet TCRdb's version contains in-frame clones alone and is incomplete. This table holds 760,000 or so clones, 96% found once. The source is a man aged 25 to 40 in good health. V is TRBV4-1 and J is TRBJ2-7; TRBD1 agrees at 9 bases. Material: naive CD8+ T cells sorted from blood. In nucleotides, the CDR3 is TGCGCCAGCAGCCAAGGGACAGGGGACGAGCAGTACTTC. It yields the protein CASSQGTGDEQYF.